Listed here are 9 T cell receptor beta chains from one sample, sequenced in a study of CD8 T cells in Susac syndrome. RNA in amounts of about 0.5 to 1 ug was reverse transcribed with random hexamers. Using its own MiXCR run on the immunoSEQ multiplex PCR reads, TCRdb lists one record per CDR3 protein. The data show around 220,000 distinct CDR3 sequences, approximately 90% seen once. Sequencing was performed on CD8+ T cells from PBMCs. These receptors came from a human donor with multiple sclerosis.

The chain carries TRBV6-2 or TRBV6-3 and TRBJ2-1, with D maybe TRBD2 (6 bases). This CDR3 comprises 15 residues. With 0 bases removed from V and 6 bases from J, the gap between germline ends came to 12 bases. CDR1 is MNHEY, CDR2 SVGEGT, per germline. The CDR3 here is CASSYSAWEVNEQFF. CDR3 DNA sequence: TGTGCCAGCAGTTACTCAGCGTGGGAGGTCAATGAGCAGTTCTTC.

The rearrangement links TRBV11-3 to TRBJ1-1; TRBD1 matches at 7 bases. V lost 5 bases to trimming and J lost 1 base; unmatched junction nucleotides: 4. The CDR3 contains 14 residues. Germline V lookup: CDR1 SGHNT, CDR2 YENEEA. This CDR3 is CASSPRTGNTEAFF. The DNA for the CDR3 is TGTGCCAGCAGCCCAAGGACAGGGAACACTGAAGCTTTCTTT.

The chain combines TRBV20-1 with TRBJ2-1, with D hard to call. The CDR3 covers 11 residues. With 6 bases removed from V and 9 bases from J, the gap between germline ends came to 12 bases. Germline loops: CDR1 DFQATT, CDR2 SNEGSKA (reference sequence). The CDR3 bases are TGCAGTGCCGAAGAGATGGGTGAGCAGTTCTTC. Residues: CSAEEMGEQFF.

The chain employs TRBV9 and TRBJ2-1, with 8 bases fitting TRBD2. The CDR3 has 15 amino acids. The V and J ends lost 0 bases and 8 bases, in that order; junction bases with no gene match: 7. From germline, CDR1 is SGDLS and CDR2 YYNGEE. CDR3 sequence reads: CASSVASGGGDEQFF. CDR3 nucleotides: TGTGCCAGCAGCGTAGCGAGCGGGGGTGGGGATGAGCAGTTCTTC.

V is TRBV25-1 and J is TRBJ2-1, with D tentatively TRBD1 (6 bases). Trimming took off 5 bases at V and 9 bases at J, with 14 bases between the two ends. This CDR3 comprises 13 residues. Per the germline V gene, CDR1 is MGHDK and CDR2 is SYGVNS. The CDR3 bases are TGTGCCAGCAGTCCGCGGACAGTCAGTGAGCAGTTCTTC. Residues: CASSPRTVSEQFF.

V gene TRBV30 combines with J gene TRBJ2-1, with TRBD1 matching 7 bases. Trimming took 2 bases from V and 5 from J; bases not matched to a gene: 15. Germline V lookup: CDR1 GTSNPN, CDR2 SVGIG (reference sequence). There are 17 residues in the CDR3. As DNA, the CDR3 is TGTGCCTGGAGTTACGAGAACAGGGGACCTCCTAACAATGAGCAGTTCTTC. Its translation: CAWSYENRGPPNNEQFF.

This clonotype has only one observation. The J gene is TRBJ1-2, the V gene TRBV11-1; 8 positions match TRBD1. Looked up from germline, CDR1 is SGHAT and CDR2 is FQDESV (reference sequence). With V trimmed by 5 bases and J by 3 bases, 5 bases remained unmatched. The CDR3 spans 14 residues. CDR3 coding DNA: TGTGCCAGCAGCCAACAGGGGGACGACTATGGCTACACCTTC. Its protein is CASSQQGDDYGYTF.

The rearrangement links TRBV7-2 to TRBJ2-5, with D possibly TRBD2 on 6 matching bases. The CDR3 covers 15 residues. Trimming shortened V by 2 bases and J by 4 bases, and 14 bases separated the two germline ends. CDR1 SGHTA and CDR2 FQGNSA come from the germline V gene. The CDR3 is CASSLYGSGGETQYF. CDR3 sequence (DNA): TGTGCCAGCAGCTTATACGGGAGTGGCGGAGAGACCCAGTACTTC.

The chain recombines TRBV4-1 with TRBJ2-2, with D hard to call. V was clipped by 2 bases and J by 7 bases, with 2 bases between them. Looked up from germline, CDR1 is MGHRA and CDR2 is YSYEKL. The CDR3 is made up of 11 amino acids. CDR3 sequence: CASSQIGELFF. CDR3 DNA: TGCGCCAGCAGCCAAATCGGGGAGCTGTTTTTT.